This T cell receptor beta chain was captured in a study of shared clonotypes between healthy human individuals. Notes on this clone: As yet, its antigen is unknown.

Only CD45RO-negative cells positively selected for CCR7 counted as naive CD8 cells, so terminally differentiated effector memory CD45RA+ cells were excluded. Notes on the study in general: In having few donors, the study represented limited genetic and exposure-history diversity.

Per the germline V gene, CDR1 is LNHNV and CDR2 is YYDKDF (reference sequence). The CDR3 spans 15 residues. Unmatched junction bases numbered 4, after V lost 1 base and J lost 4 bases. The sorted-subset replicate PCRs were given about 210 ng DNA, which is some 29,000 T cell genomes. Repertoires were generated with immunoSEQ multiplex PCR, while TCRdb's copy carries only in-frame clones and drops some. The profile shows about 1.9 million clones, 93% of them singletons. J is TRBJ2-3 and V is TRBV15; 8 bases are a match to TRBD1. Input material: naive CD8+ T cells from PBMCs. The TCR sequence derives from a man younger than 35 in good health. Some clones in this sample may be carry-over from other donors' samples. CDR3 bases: TGTGCCACCAGCAGAGGGCAGGGGGCTGCAGATACGCAGTATTTT. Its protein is CATSRGQGAADTQYF. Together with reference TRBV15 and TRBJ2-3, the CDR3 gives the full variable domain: DAMVIQNPRYQVTQFGKPVTLSCSQTLNHNVMYWYQQKSSQAPKLLFHYYDKDFNNEADTPDNFQSRRPNTSFCFLDIRSPGLGDTAMYLCATSRGQGAADTQYFGPGTRLTVL.